This T cell receptor beta chain was captured in a study of blood T cells in healthy people across ages. Study outcomes and limitations: Donors of long life had a larger count of naive CD4+ cells and greater diversity than aged donors.

Then a second PCR, running roughly 7 to 11 cycles, was carried out with a sample-barcoded 5' primer and a J-beta primer mix. TCRdb reanalysed the 5' RACE reads using MiXCR and keeps one entry per CDR3 protein. This table holds 600,000 to 850,000 distinct CDR3 sequences, 35% to 45% found once. There are a few counts of this clonotype. The antigen is unknown. The ends were cut back, 2 bases at V and 4 bases at J, with 3 bases in the middle. Germline assignment: CDR1 LGHNT and CDR2 FRNRAP. CDR3 length equals 13 residues. Caucasian, healthy and from Russia, the donors were aged between roughly 6 and 95. Collection of 8.5 to 10 milliliters of peripheral blood was performed for each donor.

The clonotype was recovered from a woman in her sixties or seventies in good health. Sequencing used blood. The chain recombines TRBV12-5 with TRBJ2-6; the D is unclear. The DNA for the CDR3 is TGTGCTAGTGGTTTGAGCGGGGCCAACGTCCTGACTTTC. It translates to CASGLSGANVLTF.